There are many counts of the clone carrying this T cell receptor (beta chain). Its antigen is not identified. The entry originates in a study of CD8 T cells in ankylosing spondylitis. Making the TCR beta libraries involved quantitative 5'-RACE with molecular barcodes. TCRdb reprocessed the 5' RACE reads via MiXCR and lists one record per CDR3 protein. In the table there are 300,000 to 400,000 distinct CDR3 sequences, 11% of which are singletons. Regarding the study as a whole: Reportedly, disease-linked clones are significantly enriched in ankylosing spondylitis patients' matched synovial fluid. Within peripheral blood, clones linked to disease were CD8+ and relatively rare. Apparently characteristic of ankylosing spondylitis blood was a TCR beta motif (eight highly homologous variants).

Germline loops: CDR1 SGHKS, CDR2 YYEKEE (reference sequence). The CDR3 spans 14 residues. Trimming removed 1 base from V and 0 bases from J, with 5 bases in between. V and J are TRBV5-5 and TRBJ2-1, with D unclear. The sequenced sample was blood, either unsorted or a sorted T cell fraction (not recorded which). This clonotype originated in a female donor with ankylosing spondylitis or in good health (not recorded which). CDR3 sequence (DNA): TGTGCCAGCAGCTTGACCAGCTCCTACAATGAGCAGTTCTTC. Residues: CASSLTSSYNEQFF. Filled out from reference TRBV5-5 and TRBJ2-1, the complete variable domain reads DAGVTQSPTHLIKTRGQQVTLRCSPISGHKSVSWYQQVLGQGPQFIFQYYEKEERGRGNFPDRFSARQFPNYSSELNVNALLLGDSALYLCASSLTSSYNEQFFGPGTRLTVL.